The sequence of this TCR beta chain was determined in a study of human thymus T cells. The source of the thymus tissue was resections taken during corrective heart surgery. Donation came from healthy Finnish infants having corrective surgery for congenital heart defects. Profiled with immunoSEQ multiplex PCR; TCRdb holds only in-frame clones, not every one. Of some 130,000 clones listed, approximately 96% are singletons. About this clone itself: Its target is not known.

Findings and limits, study-wide: Related studies found that unrelated individuals share highly overlapping thymic repertoires.

Germline lookup yields CDR1 DFQATT and CDR2 SNEGSKA (reference sequence). CDR3 length: 8 amino acids. The V and J genes are TRBV20-1 and TRBJ2-5; D is possibly TRBD1 (6 bases). Sequencing was done on a sample of thymus tissue. This receptor was taken from a boy under two years old with a congenital heart defect but otherwise immunologically healthy. The CDR3: CRGAAQYF. CDR3 nucleotides: TGCAGGGGGGCGGCCCAGTACTTC.